A selection of T cell receptor beta chains follows, all from one sample in a study of cytomegalovirus exposure and HLA in healthy donors. Measured with immunoSEQ multiplex PCR; TCRdb has only the in-frame clones, and not every one. Among under 200,000 clones listed, 81% were seen once. The sample taken for sequencing was PBMCs. The receptors come from a man aged 50 or older in good health and CMV-seropositive. Both conserved end residues are part of each CDR3. A D gene is named only where the DNA matches it firmly. The size of a clone is reported for some rows only, either as once, few or many, or as a class for expanded clones.

D gene | clone size | J gene | V gene | CDR3 DNA | CDR3 protein
TRBD1 | NA | TRBJ2-7 | TRBV5-4 | TGTGCCAGCAGCTTTGGGACAGGTGGGGTTTACGAGCAGTACTTC | CASSFGTGGVYEQYF
NA | NA | TRBJ1-5 | TRBV29-1 | TGCAGCGTTTCACAGGGCCTCGGGATAGGTAGCAATCAGCCCCAGCATTTT | CSVSQGLGIGSNQPQHF
TRBD2 | NA | TRBJ2-3 | TRBV4-1 | TGCGCCAGCAGCCAAGACTGGAGCGGGAGGAGGGCAGATACGCAGTATTTT | CASSQDWSGRRADTQYF
NA | NA | TRBJ2-5 | TRBV19 | TGTGCCAGTAGTATGGGCATGGAGACCCAGTACTTC | CASSMGMETQYF
NA | NA | TRBJ2-3 | TRBV29-1 | TGCAGCGTTAAGAGTAGAGATACGCAGTATTTT | CSVKSRDTQYF
TRBD2 | NA | TRBJ2-1 | TRBV18 | TGTGCCAGCTCACCCCCAACAGCGGGATCCTACAATGAGCAGTTCTTC | CASSPPTAGSYNEQFF
TRBD2 | NA | TRBJ2-1 | TRBV5-1 | TGCGCCAGCAGCCCGGGACTAGCGGAAAAACCCGAGCAGTTCTTC | CASSPGLAEKPEQFF
NA | NA | TRBJ2-3 | TRBV7-8 | TGTGCCAGCAGCTCCAGACTCCCCAAGGATCCGGTAGATACGCAGTATTTT | CASSSRLPKDPVDTQYF
TRBD2 | NA | TRBJ2-3 | TRBV7-7 | TGTGCTAGCAGCTTGTCCAGCGGGAGGGCCGGTGATACGCAGTATTTT | CASSLSSGRAGDTQYF
TRBD1 | few | TRBJ1-3 | TRBV30 | TGTGCCTGGAGTCTCCGGGACAGGGTGCCTGGAAACACCATATATTTT | CAWSLRDRVPGNTIYF
NA | NA | TRBJ1-3 | TRBV7-9 | TGTGCCAGCAGCTTAGCCCCTAGGGGGGGCTCTGGAAACACCATATATTTT | CASSLAPRGGSGNTIYF
NA | NA | TRBJ1-2 | TRBV14 | TGTGCCAGCAGCCAAGCCGGGTGGCAGGGGTCCCATCACCGAGGCTACACCTTC | CASSQAGWQGSHHRGYTF
TRBD2 | NA | TRBJ2-3 | TRBV6-6 | TGTGCCAGCAGTTACGAGGGAGGGGGCACAGATACGCAGTATTTT | CASSYEGGGTDTQYF
TRBD1 | NA | TRBJ1-5 | TRBV18 | TGTGCCAGCTCACCAACCGGGACAGGGGATTTACAGCCCCAGCATTTT | CASSPTGTGDLQPQHF